Given below is one T cell receptor (beta chain) in context. V gave up 3 bases and J gave up 6 bases; unmatched junction bases: 12. This CDR3 contains 17 residues. Germline CDR1 reads KGHSH; CDR2 reads LQKENI. Individuals aged roughly 18 to 90 years were recruited from around 22 US areas. Participant-reported clinical history was the basis for cohort assignment. This sample was included in a study of blood T cell repertoires in COVID-19. Study-level background: Collection of acute and convalescent COVID-19 samples took place in the United States, Italy and Spain.

Assay: immunoSEQ multiplex PCR; the TCRdb copy retains only in-frame clones and omits some. This sample has approximately 150,000 clones; more than 75% occur once, and the top ten carry over 0.95%. The clonotype comes from a human donor with acute COVID-19. The donor label of this sample is uncertain. The specimen sequenced was PBMCs or T cells enriched from blood (not recorded which). The gene calls are TRBV18 and TRBJ2-1; 9 nucleotides align to TRBD2. The CDR3 is CASSPLPLAGEFNEQFF. DNA of the CDR3: TGTGCCAGCTCACCCCTGCCTTTAGCGGGGGAGTTCAATGAGCAGTTCTTC.